The TCR beta chain described here comes from a study of cytomegalovirus exposure and HLA in healthy donors. This CDR3 contains 15 residues. Deletions cut 7 bases from V and 6 bases from J, with 25 bases between. Germline lookup yields CDR1 SQVTM and CDR2 ANQGSEA. The PCR ran on 60 Vbeta and 13 Jbeta primers. Profiled with immunoSEQ multiplex PCR; TCRdb holds only in-frame clones, not every one. The sample holds about 52,000 clones, roughly 73% seen once. Details on this clone: Antigen: not known.

Study conclusions and caveats: Overall, about 160 TCR beta chains were annotated as cytomegalovirus-associated. In a later analysis, TCR beta V- and J-gene trimming was associated with a missense DCLRE1C variant. Most TCR sequences were seen very rarely across donors, but some public TCRs occurred in many.

The chain employs TRBV29-1 and TRBJ2-7, with a possible D match to TRBD1 (8 bases). Sequencing input: PBMCs. This TCR was sampled from a man aged 18 to 30 in good health and CMV-seronegative. The CDR3 DNA is TGCAGCGGCCGGACAGGGACTACCGTAGGGGGCGAGCAGTACTTC. This sequence encodes CSGRTGTTVGGEQYF.